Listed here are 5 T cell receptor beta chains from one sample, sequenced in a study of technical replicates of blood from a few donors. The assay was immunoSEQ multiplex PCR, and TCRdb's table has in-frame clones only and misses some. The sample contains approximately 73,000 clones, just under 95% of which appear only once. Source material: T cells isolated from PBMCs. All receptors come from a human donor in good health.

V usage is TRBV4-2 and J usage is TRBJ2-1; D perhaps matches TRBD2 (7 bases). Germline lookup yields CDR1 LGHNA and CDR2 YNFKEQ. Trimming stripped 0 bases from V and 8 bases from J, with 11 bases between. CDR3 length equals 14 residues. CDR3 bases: TGTGCCAGCAGCCAAGAAGGGGGGGGAGATGAGCAGTTCTTC. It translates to CASSQEGGGDEQFF.

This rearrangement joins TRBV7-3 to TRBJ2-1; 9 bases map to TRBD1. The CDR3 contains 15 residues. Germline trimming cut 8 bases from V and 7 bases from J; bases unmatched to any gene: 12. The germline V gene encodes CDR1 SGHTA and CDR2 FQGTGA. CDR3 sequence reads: CASSGQGGLWNEQFF. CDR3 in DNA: TGTGCCAGCTCGGGACAGGGTGGACTTTGGAATGAGCAGTTCTTC.

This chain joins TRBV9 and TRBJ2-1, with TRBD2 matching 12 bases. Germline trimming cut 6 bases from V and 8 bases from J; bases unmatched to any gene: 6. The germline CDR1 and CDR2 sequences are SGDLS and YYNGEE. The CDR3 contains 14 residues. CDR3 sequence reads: CASTPGLAGDEQFF. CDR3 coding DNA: TGTGCCAGCACCCCGGGACTAGCGGGCGATGAGCAGTTCTTC.

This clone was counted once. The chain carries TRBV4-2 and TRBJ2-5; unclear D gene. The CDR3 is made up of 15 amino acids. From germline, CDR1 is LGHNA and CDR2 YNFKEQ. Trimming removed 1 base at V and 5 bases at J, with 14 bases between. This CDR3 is CASSQGAASRETQYF. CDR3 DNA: TGTGCCAGCAGCCAAGGGGCCGCTTCTCGTGAGACCCAGTACTTC.

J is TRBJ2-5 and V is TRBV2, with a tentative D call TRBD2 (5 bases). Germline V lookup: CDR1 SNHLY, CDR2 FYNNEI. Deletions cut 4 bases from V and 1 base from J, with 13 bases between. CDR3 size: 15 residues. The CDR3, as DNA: TGTGCCAGCAGTGGAGGGTGGCAGCCCCAAGAGACCCAGTACTTC. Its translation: CASSGGWQPQETQYF.